The source of this T cell receptor (beta chain) is a study of T cells in Graves' hyperthyroidism and ophthalmopathy. Study outcomes and limitations: Most thyroid clonotypes that were expanded above 0.001 also turned up in blood.

It was RNA transcripts that yielded the amplified TCR beta CDR3 regions. The HTBI set primed first-round TCR CDR3 RT-PCR. A single record per CDR3 protein comes from TCRdb applying MiXCR to the multiplex PCR reads. The table shows around 620,000 distinct CDR3 sequences, with more than 13% occurring only once. This clonotype showed up many times. The antigen is undetermined. Material: blood. The sequence was collected from a woman between 18 and 29 years old with Graves' ophthalmopathy.

The CDR3, as DNA: TGTGCCAGCACCCTGCCGGGACAGTCCTACGAGCAGTACTTC. Amino acid sequence: CASTLPGQSYEQYF. This chain connects TRBV12-3 or TRBV12-4 to TRBJ2-7; 7 nucleotides line up with TRBD1. This CDR3 contains 14 residues. V dropped 7 bases and J dropped 1; count of bases not matched to a gene: 7.